This passage covers 4 T cell receptor beta chains from one sample sequenced in a study of blood T cell repertoires in COVID-19. Sequencing was performed with immunoSEQ multiplex PCR; in TCRdb, only in-frame clones are kept and a portion is missing. The sample lists some 60,000 clones; approximately 86% were seen once. Sequenced: peripheral blood. These receptors originate from a man between 65 and 80 years old with acute or convalescent COVID-19.

The chain combines TRBV12-3 or TRBV12-4 with TRBJ1-5, with D uncertain. V shed 4 bases and J shed 4 bases, with 5 bases lying between them. CDR3 length: 12 amino acids. In nucleotides, the CDR3 is TGTGCCAGCAGTTCTATTAATCAGCCCCAGCATTTT. Translated: CASSSINQPQHF.

The V call is TRBV19, the J call TRBJ2-2; the D gene is possibly TRBD1 (5 bases). Trimming cost V 10 bases and J 5 bases, with 14 bases left between them. In germline, CDR1 is LNHDA, CDR2 SQIVND (reference sequence). This CDR3 contains 13 residues. The CDR3 nucleotides read TGTGCCACCAAAAGGGGTTATACCGGGGAGCTGTTTTTT. Protein product: CATKRGYTGELFF.

The chain links TRBV7-9 to TRBJ1-1, with D perhaps matching TRBD1 (5 bases). The germline V and J ends were trimmed by 1 base and 1 base, with 7 bases remaining between them. Germline CDR1 and CDR2: SEHNR and FQNEAQ (reference sequence). This CDR3 region has 14 residues. CDR3 sequence: CASSLGGQNTEAFF. CDR3 nucleotides: TGTGCCAGCAGCTTAGGTGGACAGAACACTGAAGCTTTCTTT.

The chain recombines TRBV9 with TRBJ2-3, with 10 bases aligning to TRBD2. The CDR3 contains 18 residues. Germline CDR1 is SGDLS and CDR2 is YYNGEE. After removal of 4 bases from V and 0 bases from J, the junction contained 11 bases not matched to a gene. The CDR3 loop reads CASSSPQAGGPSTDTQYF. CDR3 DNA: TGTGCCAGCAGCTCGCCCCAAGCGGGAGGGCCTAGCACAGATACGCAGTATTTT. Drawing the rest from reference TRBV9 and TRBJ2-3, the complete variable domain is DSGVTQTPKHLITATGQRVTLRCSPRSGDLSVYWYQQSLDQGLQFLIQYYNGEERAKGNILERFSAQQFPDLHSELNLSSLELGDSALYFCASSSPQAGGPSTDTQYFGPGTRLTVL.